One sample yielded the 22 T cell receptor beta chains listed below, sequenced in a study of blood T cell repertoires in COVID-19. The table came from immunoSEQ multiplex PCR; TCRdb's copy has only in-frame clones and leaves some out. The sample shows some 310,000 clones, 80% to 90% of them seen only once. The sequencing sample was made of peripheral blood. The receptors stem from a man between 50 and 59 years old with active or convalescent COVID-19.

This chain joins TRBV6-5 and TRBJ2-7, with D tentatively TRBD2 (5 bases). Germline V gene sequence: CDR1 MNHEY, CDR2 SVGAGI. Trimming removed 2 bases from V and 11 bases from J, with 22 bases in between. This CDR3 comprises 15 residues. Written as DNA, the CDR3 is TGTGCCAGCAGTTACCTGCCCCTAACCGGCCAGGAGGAGTACTTC. Translation gives CASSYLPLTGQEEYF.

The CDR3 DNA sequence: TGTGCCAGCTCACCTCCGACCGGGACAGGGAAAAACAATGAGCAGTTCTTC. Its protein is CASSPPTGTGKNNEQFF. The V call is TRBV18, the J call TRBJ2-1, with TRBD1 identical over 9 bases. With 3 bases clipped from V and 5 bases from J, the junction kept 11 bases outside the gene matches. The germline CDR1 and CDR2 sequences are KGHSH and LQKENI. CDR3 length equals 17 residues.

The chain has TRBV30 and TRBJ1-1, with TRBD1 as a possible D gene (6 bases). The CDR3 spans 12 residues. The germline gives CDR1 GTSNPN, CDR2 SVGIG (reference sequence). V lost 3 bases and J 8 bases, leaving 13 bases between the germline ends. Written as DNA, the CDR3 is TGTGCCTGGAGCCCCCTAGGGGGAGAAGCTTTCTTT. This gives the protein CAWSPLGGEAFF.

Note on this clone: The junction does not match germline at one end; this may be a read error. The chain carries TRBV7-8 and TRBJ2-5, with 7 bases aligning to TRBD2. This CDR3 is 13 amino acids long. Germline lookup yields CDR1 SGHVS and CDR2 FQNEAQ. The CDR3 is CASSLAVRETQYF. CDR3 DNA sequence: TGTGCCAGCAGCCTAGCGGTCCGGGAGACCCAGTACTTC.

The rearrangement links TRBV7-2 to TRBJ1-4; TRBD1 aligns across 9 bases. This CDR3 has 15 residues. Germline assignment: CDR1 SGHTA and CDR2 FQGNSA. V shed 6 bases and J 7 bases; nucleotides not matched to a gene: 9. The CDR3 spells CASRSQTGGGEKLFF. CDR3 DNA sequence: TGTGCCAGCAGATCGCAGACAGGGGGTGGTGAAAAACTGTTTTTT.

The CDR3 DNA follows: TGTGCCAGCAGTTTGCCAGGGGCAACAGATACGCAGTATTTT. This translates into CASSLPGATDTQYF. This chain joins TRBV6-2 or TRBV6-3 and TRBJ2-3, with TRBD1 as a possible D gene (6 bases). Germline V gene sequence: CDR1 MNHEY, CDR2 SVGEGT. The CDR3 is 14 amino acids. V was pared by 4 bases and J by 3 bases, with 11 bases between.

The chain is built from TRBV7-2 and TRBJ2-7, with TRBD1 identical over 9 bases. This CDR3 is 13 amino acids long. The ends lost 3 bases at V and 5 bases at J; junction bases unmatched: 2. The V gene's germline CDR1 is SGHTA and CDR2 FQGNSA. In DNA form, the CDR3 reads TGTGCCAGCAGCTTGGACAGGGGAGACGAGCAGTACTTC. Translating it yields CASSLDRGDEQYF.

V and J are TRBV5-6 and TRBJ2-7; 9 bases match TRBD1. In germline, CDR1 is SGHDT, CDR2 YYEEEE. With 0 bases clipped from V and 3 bases from J, the junction kept 4 bases outside the gene matches. The CDR3 length is 15 residues. The CDR3 coding sequence is TGTGCCAGCAGCTTGGCCCCGGGACAGGGCTACGAGCAGTACTTC. This translates into CASSLAPGQGYEQYF. Together with reference TRBV5-6 and TRBJ2-7, the CDR3 gives the full variable domain: DAGVTQSPTHLIKTRGQQVTLRCSPKSGHDTVSWYQQALGQGPQFIFQYYEEEERQRGNFPDRFSGHQFPNYSSELNVNALLLGDSALYLCASSLAPGQGYEQYFGPGTRLTVT.

The chain carries TRBV15 and TRBJ1-2, with 10 bases aligning to TRBD1. CDR1 and CDR2 (germline): LNHNV, YYDKDF (reference sequence). The CDR3 has 14 residues. V was pared by 4 bases and J by 4 bases, with 3 bases of the junction left unmatched. The CDR3 DNA is TGTGCCACCAGCACGGGACAGGGGTCCTATGGCTACACCTTC. Translation: CATSTGQGSYGYTF.

The genes are TRBV18 and TRBJ1-4, with D perhaps TRBD1 (6 bases). The V and J ends lost 1 base and 4 bases respectively, with 10 bases between them. The CDR3 contains 15 residues. CDR1 and CDR2 (germline): KGHSH, LQKENI. CDR3 nucleotide sequence: TGTGCCAGCTCACCACGCAGGGGCGATAATGAAAAACTGTTTTTT. The encoded protein is CASSPRRGDNEKLFF.

This clone was detected only once. The chain couples TRBV3-1 (or the pseudogene TRBV3-2) to TRBJ2-7; a possible D gene is TRBD2 (5 bases). Trimming removed 4 bases at V and 0 bases at J, with 13 bases between. The CDR3 consists of 15 residues. Germline assignment: CDR1 LGHDT and CDR2 YNNKEL (reference sequence). This CDR3 is CASSREGLHSYEQYF. In nucleotides, the CDR3 is TGTGCCAGCAGCCGAGAGGGCCTACACTCCTACGAGCAGTACTTC.

The chain carries TRBV18 and TRBJ1-4; 7 bases are shared with TRBD1. Germline V gene sequence: CDR1 KGHSH, CDR2 LQKENI. J was trimmed by 3 bases and V by 2 bases; bases with no gene match: 3. This CDR3 region has 15 residues. In DNA form, the CDR3 reads TGTGCCAGCTCACCAAACAGGGGCCCTAATGAAAAACTGTTTTTT. Its protein product is CASSPNRGPNEKLFF.

The chain uses TRBV18 and TRBJ1-1; maybe TRBD1 (6 bases). From germline, CDR1 is KGHSH and CDR2 LQKENI. CDR3 length: 15 amino acids. Between the trimmed V and J ends, which lost 2 bases and 1 base, there was a span of 11 bases. Here the CDR3 DNA reads TGTGCCAGCTCACCAACAGGGAACGGGAACACTGAAGCTTTCTTT. Translated: CASSPTGNGNTEAFF.

CDR3 protein: CASSWTGGFTEAFF. As DNA, the CDR3 is TGTGCCAGCAGTTGGACAGGGGGATTCACTGAAGCTTTCTTT. The gene calls are TRBV6-5 and TRBJ1-1, with 10 bases lining up with TRBD1. The germline gives CDR1 MNHEY, CDR2 SVGAGI. This CDR3 has 14 residues. Trimming cost V 4 bases and J 4 bases; bases outside gene matches: 3.

The J gene is TRBJ1-2, the V gene TRBV28; D gene unclear. Between the trimmed V and J ends, which lost 4 bases and 4 bases, there was a span of 4 bases. From germline, CDR1 is MDHEN and CDR2 SYDVKM. This CDR3 region has 11 residues. The CDR3 loop reads CASSSLYGYTF. CDR3 nucleotides: TGTGCCAGCAGTTCCCTCTATGGCTACACCTTC.

The V gene is TRBV6-5, the J gene TRBJ1-2; D remains unclear. Trimming stripped 0 bases from V and 4 bases from J, with 12 bases between. This CDR3 is built from 15 residues. Looked up from germline, CDR1 is MNHEY and CDR2 is SVGAGI. CDR3 sequence reads: CASSYSYPDPYGYTF. The CDR3 DNA reads as TGTGCCAGCAGTTACTCCTATCCTGATCCCTATGGCTACACCTTC.

This clone was counted only a few times. The chain uses TRBV11-3 and TRBJ2-1; TRBD2 aligns across 10 bases. J was trimmed by 7 bases and V by 5 bases; bases with no gene match: 5. This CDR3 has 14 residues. Germline V CDR1 and CDR2: SGHNT, YENEEA. The CDR3 nucleotides read TGTGCCAGCAGCACTACGGGACTAGCGAATGAGCAGTTCTTC. Protein: CASSTTGLANEQFF.

The V gene is TRBV14, the J gene TRBJ1-2, with unresolved D. Germline CDR1 SGHDN, CDR2 FVKESK. The CDR3 covers 15 residues. V dropped 0 bases and J dropped 4 bases, with 12 bases sitting between them. CDR3 sequence reads: CASSQDYGGSYGYTF. DNA for the CDR3: TGTGCCAGCAGCCAAGATTACGGAGGATCCTATGGCTACACCTTC.

The CDR3 loop is CASSLRGGSGTDTQYF. The CDR3 nucleotides are TGCGCCAGCAGCCTAAGAGGAGGCAGTGGGACAGATACGCAGTATTTT. The genes are TRBV5-1 and TRBJ2-3; D is possibly TRBD2 (5 bases). Trimming took 4 bases from V and 3 from J, leaving 18 bases between them. From germline, CDR1 is SGHRS and CDR2 YFSETQ. The CDR3 spans 16 residues.

This clone came up once. The chain uses TRBV7-2 and TRBJ1-6; possible D gene TRBD1, 5 bases. With 5 bases removed from V and 9 bases from J, the gap between germline ends came to 20 bases. The CDR3 runs to 16 residues. CDR1 and CDR2 from the germline V gene are SGHTA and FQGNSA. The CDR3 reads CASSPRTRILGSPLHF. CDR3 nucleotide sequence: TGTGCCAGCAGCCCGAGGACACGTATTCTGGGTTCACCCCTCCACTTT.

The rearrangement uses TRBV30 and TRBJ2-7, with 7 bases fitting TRBD1. J lost 2 bases, V lost 5 bases, and 9 bases had no gene match. The CDR3 runs 14 residues. CDR1 is GTSNPN and CDR2 is SVGIG in the germline V gene (reference sequence). CDR3 loop: CAWARGQIAYEQYF. The CDR3 nucleotides are TGTGCCTGGGCCCGGGGACAGATTGCCTACGAGCAGTACTTC.

This chain connects TRBV1 to TRBJ2-1; the table's D call, TRBD2, was not checked against the DNA. TRBV1 counts as a pseudogene. The CDR3 is 15 amino acids. The CDR3 region has the DNA TGCACCAGCAGCCCAGAAGGACTAATCTACAATGAGCAGTTCTTC. Amino acids: CTSSPEGLIYNEQFF.